These T cell receptor beta chains were read from a single sample in a study of blood T cell repertoires in COVID-19. Profiled with immunoSEQ multiplex PCR; TCRdb holds only in-frame clones, not every one. This table has 150,000 to 200,000 clones, approximately 79% appearing once. The sequenced material came from peripheral blood. Receptors were obtained from a man aged 60 to 75 with active or convalescent COVID-19. Each CDR3 is given with its conserved first and last residue. D genes are given only for firm matches. Clone size, where shown, is once, few, many, or a class for clones that have expanded.

d_call	j_call	v_call	clone_size	cdr3_nt	cdr3_aa
TRBD1	TRBJ2-1	TRBV9	.	TGTGCCAGCAGCGCCAGGACAGGGTTCGGTGAGCAGTTCTTC	CASSARTGFGEQFF
TRBD2	TRBJ2-1	TRBV6-2/TRBV6-3	.	TGTGCCAGTAGCCCTGGGGGGAGGGCCGACGCCTACAATGAGCAGTTCTTC	CASSPGGRADAYNEQFF
TRBD1	TRBJ2-1	TRBV10-3	.	TGTGCCATCAGTCGAACGACAGGGGGCGTAGATGAGCAGTTCTTC	CAISRTTGGVDEQFF
.	TRBJ2-7	TRBV5-5	.	TGTGCCAGCAGCGGACAGCCCCTACTCACCTACGAGCAGTACTTC	CASSGQPLLTYEQYF
.	TRBJ2-1	TRBV28	.	TGTGCCAGCAGTTTACGTGCGGGTCTCAATGAGCAGTTCTTC	CASSLRAGLNEQFF
TRBD2	TRBJ2-3	TRBV24-1	few	TGTGCCACCAGTGAACTAGCGGGCTCCGCAGATACGCAGTATTTT	CATSELAGSADTQYF
.	TRBJ2-1	TRBV27	.	TGTGCCAGCAGTTTAGTATTAGTTGCGGGCAATGAGCAGTTCTTC	CASSLVLVAGNEQFF
TRBD1	TRBJ1-2	TRBV10-3	.	TGTGCCATCAGTGAGTCGGACAGGGGATCCTATGGCTACACCTTC	CAISESDRGSYGYTF
TRBD2	TRBJ2-3	TRBV9	.	TGTGCCAGCAGCGCCCCGGGAGGTCAAGATACGCAGTATTTT	CASSAPGGQDTQYF
.	TRBJ2-7	TRBV5-1	.	TGCGCCAGCACCGGACAGAACGAGCAGTACTTC	CASTGQNEQYF
TRBD1	TRBJ2-7	TRBV5-5	once	TGTGCCAGCAGCTTGCTGACAGGGCCCTACGAGCAGTACTTC	CASSLLTGPYEQYF
TRBD2	TRBJ2-7	TRBV2	few	TGTGCCAGCCTCGGGACTAGCGGTAACGAGCAGTACTTC	CASLGTSGNEQYF
.	TRBJ1-1	TRBV7-7	.	TGTGCCAGCAGCTTACAGGCGAGTACTGAAGCTTTCTTT	CASSLQASTEAFF
.	TRBJ1-2	TRBV24-1	.	TGTGCCACCAGTGATTTCACCGGAGATGGCTACACCTTC	CATSDFTGDGYTF
TRBD2	TRBJ2-5	TRBV28	.	TGTGCCAGCAGTGTCACTAGCGGGGGACAAGAGACCCAGTACTTC	CASSVTSGGQETQYF
TRBD1	TRBJ1-1	TRBV27	.	TGTGCCAGCAGTCCATCGACAGGGGGGGCTTTCTTT	CASSPSTGGAFF
TRBD2	TRBJ2-7	TRBV18	.	TGTGCCAGCTCACCCCGGGAGGGCTACGAGCAGTACTTC	CASSPREGYEQYF
.	TRBJ2-1	TRBV13	once	TGTGCCAGCAGCTTTCACAGGGTCTCCTACAATGAGCAGTTCTTC	CASSFHRVSYNEQFF
TRBD2	TRBJ2-5	TRBV3-1/TRBV3-2	.	TGTGCCAGCGCCGGACCAGCGGGGGAGACCCAGTACTTC	CASAGPAGETQYF
.	TRBJ2-1	TRBV27	.	TGTGCCAGCAGGAGGGAACCAGATTCCAATGAGCAGTTCTTC	CASRREPDSNEQFF
.	TRBJ2-3	TRBV7-2	once	TGTGCCAGCAGCTTAAACCGGGGAGATACGCAGTATTTT	CASSLNRGDTQYF
.	TRBJ2-2	TRBV2	once	TGTGCCAGCAGTGCCACTAACACCGGGGAGCTGTTTTTT	CASSATNTGELFF
.	TRBJ2-5	TRBV3-1/TRBV3-2	.	TGTGCCAGCAGCCACTCGGACTTACGAACCCAAGAGACCCAGTACTTC	CASSHSDLRTQETQYF
.	TRBJ2-5	TRBV18	.	TGTGCCAGCTCACCAGAGGCATACCAAGAGACCCAGTACTTC	CASSPEAYQETQYF
.	TRBJ1-1	TRBV2	.	TGTGCCAGCAGCCCCTTGGGGAGGGAGGCGAACACTGAAGCTTTCTTT	CASSPLGREANTEAFF
TRBD2	TRBJ2-7	TRBV9	.	TGTGCCAGCAGCGTAGACGGGGGGGCATCCGAGCAGTACTTC	CASSVDGGASEQYF
TRBD1	TRBJ2-7	TRBV4-3	.	TGCGCCAGCAGTCTGGGACAGGGGGGCTACGAGCAGTACTTC	CASSLGQGGYEQYF
.	TRBJ2-7	TRBV14	.	TGTGCCAGCAGCCAACAGGGGGGCTACGAGCAGTACTTC	CASSQQGGYEQYF
TRBD2	TRBJ2-3	TRBV2	.	TGTGCCAGCAAGCGGGAGGGGTCAGATACGCAGTATTTT	CASKREGSDTQYF
TRBD2	TRBJ2-5	TRBV5-1	.	TGCGCCAGCAGAGTGATAGCGGGAGAGGGGGGCGAGACCCAGTACTTC	CASRVIAGEGGETQYF
.	TRBJ2-3	TRBV6-2/TRBV6-3	.	TGTGCCAGCAGTTACGTCCAGGGAACAGATACGCAGTATTTT	CASSYVQGTDTQYF
.	TRBJ1-4	TRBV15	few	TGTGCCACCAGCAGAGGGGGGGGAGCCCATAATGAAAAACTGTTTTTT	CATSRGGGAHNEKLFF
.	TRBJ1-1	TRBV6-5	.	TGTGCCAGCAGTTACTCTCGGGAGAACACTGAAGCTTTCTTT	CASSYSRENTEAFF
TRBD2	TRBJ2-7	TRBV5-8	few	TGTGCCAGCAGCTTACCGGGAGGAAGGTCCTACGAGCAGTACTTC	CASSLPGGRSYEQYF
.	TRBJ2-3	TRBV7-9	.	TGTGCCAGCAGCCCGCAACAGGGAGCAGATACGCAGTATTTT	CASSPQQGADTQYF
.	TRBJ1-6	TRBV19	.	TGTGCCAGTAGTACCGAAAGGGGGTTACCCCTCCACTTT	CASSTERGLPLHF
.	TRBJ2-5	TRBV5-1	.	TGCGCCAGCAGCTTGAATACTAGGCGAGAGACCCAGTACTTC	CASSLNTRRETQYF